This T cell receptor (beta chain) originates from a study of neoadjuvant anti-PD-1 for oral cavity cancer. The V end was cut by 1 base, the J end by 4 bases, with 11 bases between. The CDR3 loop spans 14 amino acids. Germline loops: CDR1 SGHNT, CDR2 YENEEA. Using immunoSEQ multiplex PCR, the repertoire was profiled, and TCRdb retains in-frame clones only, with some absent. The sample has approximately 45,000 clones, 60% to 80% seen once. Documented time point: after neoadjuvant nivolumab, at surgical resection. Analysis of PBMCs was direct, with no culture step. This clone was counted between two and nine times.

The chain carries TRBV11-3 and TRBJ2-7; the D is unclear. This TCR was sampled from a person between 40 and 85 years old with oral cavity squamous cell carcinoma. The input for sequencing was PBMCs, taken after nivolumab (anti-PD-1) treatment. The CDR3 DNA reads TGTGCCAGCAGCTTAGGCGGCTACAATTACGAGCAGTACTTC. Translating it yields CASSLGGYNYEQYF.